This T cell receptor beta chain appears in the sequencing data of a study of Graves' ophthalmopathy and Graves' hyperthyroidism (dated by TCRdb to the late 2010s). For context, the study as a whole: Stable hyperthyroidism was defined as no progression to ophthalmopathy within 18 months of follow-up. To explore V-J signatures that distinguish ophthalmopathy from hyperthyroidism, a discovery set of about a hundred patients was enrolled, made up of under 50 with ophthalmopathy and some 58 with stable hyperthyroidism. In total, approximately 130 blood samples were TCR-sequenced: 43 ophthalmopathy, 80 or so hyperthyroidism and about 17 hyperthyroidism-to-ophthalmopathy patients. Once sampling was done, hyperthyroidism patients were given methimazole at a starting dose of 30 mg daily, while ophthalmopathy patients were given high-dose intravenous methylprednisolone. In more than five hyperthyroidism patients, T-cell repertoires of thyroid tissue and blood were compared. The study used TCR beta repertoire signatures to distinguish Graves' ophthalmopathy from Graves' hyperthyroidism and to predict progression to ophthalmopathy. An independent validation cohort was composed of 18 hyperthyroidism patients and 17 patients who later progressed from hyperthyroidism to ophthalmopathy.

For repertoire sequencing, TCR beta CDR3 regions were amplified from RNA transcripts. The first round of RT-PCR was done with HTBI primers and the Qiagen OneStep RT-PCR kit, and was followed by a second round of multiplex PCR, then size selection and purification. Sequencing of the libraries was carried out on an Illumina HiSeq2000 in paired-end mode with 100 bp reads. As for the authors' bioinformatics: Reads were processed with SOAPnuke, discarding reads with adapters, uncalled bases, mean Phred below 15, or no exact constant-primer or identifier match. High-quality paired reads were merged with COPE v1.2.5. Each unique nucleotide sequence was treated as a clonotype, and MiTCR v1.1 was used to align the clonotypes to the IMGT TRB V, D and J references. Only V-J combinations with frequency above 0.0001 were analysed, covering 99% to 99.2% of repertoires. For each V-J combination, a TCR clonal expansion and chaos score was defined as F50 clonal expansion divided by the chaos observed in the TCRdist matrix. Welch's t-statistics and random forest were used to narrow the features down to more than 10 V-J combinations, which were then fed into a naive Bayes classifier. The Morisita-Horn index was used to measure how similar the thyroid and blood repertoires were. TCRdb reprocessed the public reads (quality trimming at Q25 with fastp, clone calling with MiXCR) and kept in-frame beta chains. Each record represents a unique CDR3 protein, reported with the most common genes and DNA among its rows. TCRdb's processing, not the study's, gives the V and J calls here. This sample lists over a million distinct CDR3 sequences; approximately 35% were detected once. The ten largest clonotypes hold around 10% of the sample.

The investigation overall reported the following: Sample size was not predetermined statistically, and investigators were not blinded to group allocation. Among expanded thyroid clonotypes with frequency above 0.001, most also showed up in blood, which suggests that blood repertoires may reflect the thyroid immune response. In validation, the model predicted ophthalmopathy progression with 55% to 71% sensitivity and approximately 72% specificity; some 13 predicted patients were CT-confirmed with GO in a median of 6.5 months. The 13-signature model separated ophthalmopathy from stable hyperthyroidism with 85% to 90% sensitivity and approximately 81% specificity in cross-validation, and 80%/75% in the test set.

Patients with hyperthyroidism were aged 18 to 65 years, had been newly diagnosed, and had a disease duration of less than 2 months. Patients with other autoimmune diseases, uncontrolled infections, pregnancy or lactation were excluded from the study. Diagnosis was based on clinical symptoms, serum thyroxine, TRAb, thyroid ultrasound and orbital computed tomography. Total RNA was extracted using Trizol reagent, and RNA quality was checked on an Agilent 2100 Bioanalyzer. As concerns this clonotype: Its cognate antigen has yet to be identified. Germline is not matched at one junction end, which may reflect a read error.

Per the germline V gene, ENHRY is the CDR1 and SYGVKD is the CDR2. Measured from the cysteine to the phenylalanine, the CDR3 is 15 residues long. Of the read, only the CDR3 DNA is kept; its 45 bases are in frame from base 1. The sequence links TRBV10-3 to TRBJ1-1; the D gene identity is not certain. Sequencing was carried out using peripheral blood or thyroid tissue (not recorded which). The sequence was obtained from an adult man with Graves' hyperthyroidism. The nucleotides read TGTGCCAGCAGTTACTCGCCAGGACGGCTCACTGAAGCTTTCTTT. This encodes CASSYSPGRLTEAFF.